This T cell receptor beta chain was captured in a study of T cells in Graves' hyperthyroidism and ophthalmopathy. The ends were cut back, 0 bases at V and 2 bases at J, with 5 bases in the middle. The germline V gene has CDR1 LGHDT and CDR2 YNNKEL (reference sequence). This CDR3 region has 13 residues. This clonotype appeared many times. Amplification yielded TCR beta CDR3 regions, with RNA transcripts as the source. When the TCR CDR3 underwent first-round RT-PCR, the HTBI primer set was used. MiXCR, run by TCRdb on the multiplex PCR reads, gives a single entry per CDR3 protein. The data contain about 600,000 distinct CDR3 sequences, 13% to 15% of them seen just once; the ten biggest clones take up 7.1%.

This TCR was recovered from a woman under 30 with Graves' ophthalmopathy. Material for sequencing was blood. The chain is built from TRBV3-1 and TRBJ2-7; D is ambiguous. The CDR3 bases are TGTGCCAGCAGCCAAGAACCCCCCTACGAGCAGTACTTC. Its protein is CASSQEPPYEQYF.